This passage covers 28 T cell receptor beta chains from one sample sequenced in a study of vaccination effects on CD4 cells after COVID-19. Repertoires were generated with immunoSEQ multiplex PCR, while TCRdb's copy carries only in-frame clones and drops some. The repertoire holds 45,000 to 60,000 clones, with about 83% as singletons. The antigens for these receptors are not known. Investigators separated out CD4+ T cells once approximately 10 days of culture had passed. The sequenced sample was CD4+ T cells from PBMCs cultured without peptide, obtained before COVID-19 vaccination. These receptors originate from a human donor who received a COVID-19 vaccine.

The rearrangement links TRBV12-3 or TRBV12-4 to TRBJ1-2; D is undetermined. The CDR3 is 13 residues long. Deletions cut 2 bases from V and 3 bases from J, with 7 bases between. CDR3 sequence reads: CASSLQDHYGYTF. The CDR3 bases are TGTGCCAGCAGTTTACAAGACCACTATGGCTACACCTTC.

This rearrangement joins TRBV5-1 to TRBJ2-1, with D perhaps TRBD2 (6 bases). Per germline, CDR1 SGHRS and CDR2 YFSETQ. The ends were cut back, 6 bases at V and 0 bases at J, with 16 bases in the middle. CDR3 length equals 16 residues. The CDR3 DNA reads as TGCGCCAGCACCACTTTGGTTAGCGGCTCCTACAATGAGCAGTTCTTC. Translating gives CASTTLVSGSYNEQFF.

J is TRBJ1-6 and V is TRBV20-1, with D possibly being TRBD1 (5 bases). This CDR3 comprises 13 residues. V gave up 3 bases and J gave up 7 bases, with 10 bases separating them. Germline V CDR1 and CDR2: DFQATT, SNEGSKA (reference sequence). As DNA, the CDR3 is TGCAGTGCTAGTCGGGCAGGGAATTCACCCCTCCACTTT. Protein sequence: CSASRAGNSPLHF.

For the CDR3, the DNA is TGTGCCAGCAGCGTACGTACCGACAGTTCCTACGAGCAGTACGTC. Encoded protein: CASSVRTDSSYEQYV. V gene TRBV9 combines with J gene TRBJ2-7, with a tentative D call TRBD1 (5 bases). The CDR3 totals 15 residues. V was clipped by 1 base and J by 1 base, with 12 bases between them. Germline V gene lookup returns CDR1 SGDLS and CDR2 YYNGEE.

The chain carries TRBV4-3 and TRBJ2-2; D is unresolved. Germline CDR1 reads LGHNA; CDR2 reads YSLEER. Trimming left V 0 bases short and J 0 bases short, with 8 bases between. The CDR3 is made up of 16 amino acids. The CDR3 reads CASSQDVPANTGELFF. Written as DNA, the CDR3 is TGCGCCAGCAGCCAAGACGTGCCGGCGAACACCGGGGAGCTGTTTTTT.

This chain uses TRBV5-5 with TRBJ2-3, with D hard to call. The germline gives CDR1 SGHKS, CDR2 YYEKEE (reference sequence). V shed 6 bases and J shed 4 bases, with 18 bases lying between them. The CDR3 extends over 15 amino acids. The CDR3, as DNA: TGTGCCAGCAACGATCAGGTGATGATGGCAGATACGCAGTATTTT. This sequence encodes CASNDQVMMADTQYF. Supplemented by reference TRBV5-5 and TRBJ2-3, the full variable domain reads DAGVTQSPTHLIKTRGQQVTLRCSPISGHKSVSWYQQVLGQGPQFIFQYYEKEERGRGNFPDRFSARQFPNYSSELNVNALLLGDSALYLCASNDQVMMADTQYFGPGTRLTVL.

There are a few counts of this clone. This chain uses TRBV3-1 (or the pseudogene TRBV3-2) with TRBJ1-3; D uncertain. V was pared by 1 base and J by 4 bases, with 8 bases between. The CDR3 is made up of 14 amino acids. The germline V gene encodes CDR1 LGHDT and CDR2 YNNKEL (reference sequence). The CDR3 nucleotides are TGTGCCAGCAGCCAAGGAGCGATGGGAAACACCATATATTTT. Amino acid sequence: CASSQGAMGNTIYF.

The rearrangement links TRBV28 to TRBJ1-3; no clear D. V was shortened by 2 bases and J by 4 bases, with 9 bases between the two germline ends. Germline V CDR1 and CDR2: MDHEN, SYDVKM. The CDR3 is 14 residues long. The CDR3 is CASSLNSPGNTIYF. The CDR3 DNA sequence: TGTGCCAGCAGTTTAAACAGCCCAGGAAACACCATATATTTT.

The J gene is TRBJ2-7, the V gene TRBV7-8, with a tentative D call TRBD1 (5 bases). The germline V gene encodes CDR1 SGHVS and CDR2 FQNEAQ. V lost 5 bases to trimming and J lost 1 base, with 12 bases between them. There are 14 residues in the CDR3. CDR3 nucleotides: TGTGCCAGCAGCCATACAGGCCAATCCTACGAGCAGTACGTC. Its translation is CASSHTGQSYEQYV.

The chain has TRBV19 and TRBJ1-5; maybe TRBD1 (5 bases). The germline V gene has CDR1 LNHDA and CDR2 SQIVND (reference sequence). The V and J ends lost 6 bases and 1 base respectively, with 19 bases between them. The CDR3 contains 17 residues. CDR3 protein: CASRKQGGGMSNQPQHF. In nucleotides, the CDR3 is TGTGCCAGTAGAAAGCAGGGAGGTGGTATGAGCAATCAGCCCCAGCATTTT.

J is TRBJ2-3 and V is TRBV18; tentatively, D is TRBD2 (7 bases). Germline assignment: CDR1 KGHSH and CDR2 LQKENI. This CDR3 has 15 amino acids. V dropped 6 bases and J dropped 2 bases, with 15 bases sitting between them. The CDR3 DNA is TGTGCCAGCTCCCTTCGGGGGGCAGACACAGATACGCAGTATTTT. As protein: CASSLRGADTDTQYF.

The sample holds one count of this clone. The CDR3 nucleotides are TGCGCCAGCAGATCCGGGACAGGGGTAGGGGAGCTGTTTTTT. Amino acid sequence: CASRSGTGVGELFF. V is TRBV5-1 and J is TRBJ2-2, with TRBD1 matching 10 bases. With 5 bases clipped from V and 8 bases from J, the junction kept 6 bases outside the gene matches. The germline V gene has CDR1 SGHRS and CDR2 YFSETQ. The CDR3 totals 14 residues.

This clone was detected only a few times. The chain couples TRBV29-1 to TRBJ1-2; D is uncertain. This CDR3 comprises 13 residues. CDR1 is SQVTM and CDR2 is ANQGSEA in the germline V gene. With 6 bases removed from V and 4 bases from J, the gap between germline ends came to 15 bases. The CDR3 loop reads CSVVEGVGYGYTF. Here the CDR3 DNA reads TGCAGCGTGGTGGAGGGCGTAGGCTATGGCTACACCTTC.

This clone showed up just once. The chain combines TRBV12-5 with TRBJ2-3, with no clear D. CDR1 and CDR2 from the germline V gene are LGHNT and FRNRAP. The CDR3 length is 14 residues. Trimming removed 0 bases at V and 0 bases at J, with 4 bases between. The CDR3 DNA follows: TGTGCTAGTGGTTTGGTGGCTAGCACAGATACGCAGTATTTT. Protein: CASGLVASTDTQYF.

This chain connects TRBV7-7 to TRBJ2-6, with D perhaps TRBD1 (6 bases). The CDR3 totals 19 residues. Trimming stripped 5 bases from V and 0 bases from J, with 20 bases between. From germline, CDR1 is SSHAT and CDR2 FNYEAQ (reference sequence). The CDR3 DNA follows: TGTGCCAGCAGCCCCCTATTTTCGTCAGGGGTCTCTGGGGCCAACGTCCTGACTTTC. Protein product: CASSPLFSSGVSGANVLTF.

This chain joins TRBV7-2 and TRBJ2-2; D gene uncertain. This CDR3 is built from 13 residues. Between the trimmed V and J ends, which lost 5 bases and 5 bases, there was a span of 9 bases. CDR1 is SGHTA and CDR2 is FQGNSA in the germline V gene. The CDR3 reads CASSLTPTGELFF. The CDR3 DNA reads as TGTGCCAGCAGCCTTACACCTACCGGGGAGCTGTTTTTT. The full variable domain, completed using reference TRBV7-2 and TRBJ2-2, is GAGVSQSPSNKVTEKGKDVELRCDPISGHTALYWYRQSLGQGLEFLIYFQGNSAPDKSGLPSDRFSAERTGGSVSTLTIQRTQQEDSAVYLCASSLTPTGELFFGEGSRLTVL.

The CDR3 nucleotides are TGTGCCTGGAGGCAGGACGCGAACTATGGCTACACCTTC. Translating it yields CAWRQDANYGYTF. The chain uses TRBV30 and TRBJ1-2; D not certain. V lost 3 bases to trimming and J lost 2 bases, with 10 bases between them. This CDR3 is 13 amino acids long. Germline loops: CDR1 GTSNPN, CDR2 SVGIG (reference sequence).

The chain employs TRBV19 and TRBJ1-2; 10 bases agree with TRBD1. This CDR3 is built from 16 residues. After removal of 3 bases from V and 3 bases from J, the junction contained 7 bases not matched to a gene. Germline V CDR1 and CDR2: LNHDA, SQIVND (reference sequence). Here the CDR3 DNA reads TGTGCCAGTAGTATGTACGGGACAGGGGTTGACTATGGCTACACCTTC. Translation: CASSMYGTGVDYGYTF.

The chain recombines TRBV30 with TRBJ1-6; the D is unclear. V was pared by 0 bases and J by 4 bases, with 7 bases between. Germline CDR1 GTSNPN, CDR2 SVGIG (reference sequence). The CDR3 sequence is 14 residues long. The CDR3 DNA follows: TGTGCCTGGAGTGTAGGGCAGTATAATTCACCCCTCCACTTT. Encoded protein: CAWSVGQYNSPLHF.

In nucleotides, the CDR3 is TGTGCCACCAGTAGAACAGGGAATCAGCCCCAGCATTTT. It yields the protein CATSRTGNQPQHF. V and J are TRBV24-1 and TRBJ1-5; D may be TRBD1 (6 bases). V was shortened by 6 bases and J by 4 bases, with 9 bases between the two germline ends. CDR1 is KGHDR, CDR2 SFDVKD, per germline. This CDR3 comprises 13 residues.

The V and J genes are TRBV6-6 and TRBJ2-1; 11 bases map to TRBD2. V was clipped by 6 bases and J by 6 bases; unmatched bases: 4. CDR3 size: 14 residues. Germline values: CDR1 MNHNY, CDR2 SVGAGI (reference sequence). CDR3 in amino acids: CASSRTSGRNEQFF. CDR3 bases: TGTGCCAGCAGCCGGACTAGCGGGCGCAATGAGCAGTTCTTC.

The chain has TRBV2 and TRBJ1-3, with D possibly TRBD1 on 6 matching bases. Trimming removed 4 bases at V and 2 bases at J, with 9 bases between. Germline CDR1 reads SNHLY; CDR2 reads FYNNEI. The CDR3 sequence is 14 residues long. The CDR3 nucleotides read TGTGCCAGCAGTGGTAACAGGGCTGGAAACACCATATATTTT. Translated, it gives CASSGNRAGNTIYF.

The genes are TRBV5-1 and TRBJ2-2; 14 bases match TRBD2. The CDR3 is made up of 17 amino acids. Germline CDR1 and CDR2: SGHRS and YFSETQ. J was trimmed by 1 base and V by 4 bases; bases with no gene match: 3. The CDR3 DNA sequence: TGCGCCAGCAGCCACGGGACTAGCGGGGGGAACACCGGGGAGCTGTTTTTT. Its translation: CASSHGTSGGNTGELFF.

CDR3: CASSEDVGVAKNIQYF. The CDR3 DNA is TGTGCCAGCAGTGAAGATGTAGGAGTAGCCAAAAACATTCAGTACTTC. V usage is TRBV6-1 and J usage is TRBJ2-4; D is undetermined. Germline CDR1 and CDR2: MNHNS and SASEGT. Between the trimmed V and J ends, which lost 1 base and 0 bases, there was a span of 10 bases. The CDR3 covers 16 residues.

The V call is TRBV7-2, the J call TRBJ2-5, with 7 bases that match TRBD2. Per the germline V gene, CDR1 is SGHTA and CDR2 is FQGNSA. Losses at the gene ends were 1 base for V and 5 bases for J; bases not matched to a gene: 16. This CDR3 region has 18 residues. DNA for the CDR3: TGTGCCAGCAGCTTAGTTTTTAGTGGGGGGGGATTGGACGAGACCCAGTACTTC. Translation: CASSLVFSGGGLDETQYF.

This chain links TRBV10-3 with TRBJ1-2; 8 bases match TRBD1. J was trimmed by 14 bases and V by 3 bases; bases with no gene match: 17. The CDR3 spans 15 residues. CDR1 is ENHRY and CDR2 is SYGVKD in the germline V gene. The CDR3 DNA is TGTGCCATCAGTGATCGGACAGGGTGGGCTGGAGAGCCGACCTTC. Translated: CAISDRTGWAGEPTF.

The chain couples TRBV5-5 to TRBJ2-5, with D possibly TRBD2 on 6 matching bases. V was shortened by 4 bases and J by 9 bases, with 16 bases between the two germline ends. Germline V gives CDR1 SGHKS, CDR2 YYEKEE (reference sequence). This CDR3 comprises 13 residues. The CDR3 is CASSTGTSVAQYF. The CDR3, as DNA: TGTGCCAGCAGCACTGGGACTTCGGTGGCCCAGTACTTC.

The J gene is TRBJ1-5, the V gene TRBV6-5, with D unclear. Germline V gives CDR1 MNHEY, CDR2 SVGAGI. CDR3 length: 12 residues. V was clipped by 3 bases and J by 7 bases, with 7 bases between them. CDR3 nucleotides: TGTGCCAGCAGTTATCCCGGGCAGCCCCAGCATTTT. Its protein is CASSYPGQPQHF.